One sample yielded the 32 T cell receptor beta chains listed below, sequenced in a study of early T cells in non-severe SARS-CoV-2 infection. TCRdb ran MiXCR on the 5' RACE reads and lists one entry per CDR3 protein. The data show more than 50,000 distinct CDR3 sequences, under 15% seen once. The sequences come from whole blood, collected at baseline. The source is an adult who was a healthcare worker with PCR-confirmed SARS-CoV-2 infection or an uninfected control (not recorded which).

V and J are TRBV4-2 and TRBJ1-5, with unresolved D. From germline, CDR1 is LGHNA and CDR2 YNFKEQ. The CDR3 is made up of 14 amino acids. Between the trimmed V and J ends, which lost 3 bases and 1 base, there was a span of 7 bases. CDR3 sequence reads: CASSQGSSNQPQHF. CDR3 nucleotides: TGTGCCAGCAGCCAGGGTTCGAGCAATCAGCCCCAGCATTTT.

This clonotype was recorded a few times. The CDR3 spells CASSSPGQGAGGYTF. In DNA, the CDR3 is TGTGCCAGCAGTAGCCCGGGACAGGGGGCTGGCGGCTACACCTTC. The V call is TRBV6-5, the J call TRBJ1-2; TRBD1 aligns across 12 bases. Germline assignment: CDR1 MNHEY and CDR2 SVGAGI. This CDR3 region has 15 residues. With 5 bases clipped from V and 8 bases from J, the junction kept 9 bases outside the gene matches.

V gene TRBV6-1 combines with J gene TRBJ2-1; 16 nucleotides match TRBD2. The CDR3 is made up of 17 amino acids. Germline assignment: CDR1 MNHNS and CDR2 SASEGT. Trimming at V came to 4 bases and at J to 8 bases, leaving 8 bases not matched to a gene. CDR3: CASSGPGLAGGWDEQFF. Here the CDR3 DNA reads TGTGCCAGCAGTGGCCCGGGACTAGCGGGAGGGTGGGATGAGCAGTTCTTC.

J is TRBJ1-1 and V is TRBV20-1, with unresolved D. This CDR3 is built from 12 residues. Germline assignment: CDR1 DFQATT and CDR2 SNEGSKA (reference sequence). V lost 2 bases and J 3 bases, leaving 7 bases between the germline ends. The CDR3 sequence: CSARPRDTEAFF. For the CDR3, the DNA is TGCAGTGCTAGACCAAGGGACACTGAAGCTTTCTTT.

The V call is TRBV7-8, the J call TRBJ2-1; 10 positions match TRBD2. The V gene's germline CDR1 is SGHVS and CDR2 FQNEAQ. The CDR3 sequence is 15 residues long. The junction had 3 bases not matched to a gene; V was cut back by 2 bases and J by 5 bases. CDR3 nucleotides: TGTGCCAGCAGCTTACCCGGACTAGCGGACAATGAGCAGTTCTTC. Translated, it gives CASSLPGLADNEQFF.

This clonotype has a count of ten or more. The CDR3 DNA reads TGTGCCAGCAGGGCCGGGACAGCAAAACTGTTTTTT. This codes for CASRAGTAKLFF. The chain has TRBV12-3 or TRBV12-4 and TRBJ1-4, with 7 bases matching TRBD1. The V gene end was trimmed by 6 bases and the J gene end by 10 bases; junction bases not matched to a gene: 5. The CDR3 spans 12 residues.

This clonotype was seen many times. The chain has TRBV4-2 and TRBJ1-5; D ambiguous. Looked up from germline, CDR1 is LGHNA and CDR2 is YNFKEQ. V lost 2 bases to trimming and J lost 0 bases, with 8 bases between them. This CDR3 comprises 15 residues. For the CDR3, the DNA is TGTGCCAGCAGCCAAATGGGGAATAGCAATCAGCCCCAGCATTTT. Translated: CASSQMGNSNQPQHF.

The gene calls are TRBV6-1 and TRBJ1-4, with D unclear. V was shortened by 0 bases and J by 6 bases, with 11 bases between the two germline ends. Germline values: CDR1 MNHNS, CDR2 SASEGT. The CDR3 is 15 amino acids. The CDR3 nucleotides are TGTGCCAGCAGTGAAGCGTGGGGAGTCGATGAAAAACTGTTTTTT. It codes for CASSEAWGVDEKLFF.

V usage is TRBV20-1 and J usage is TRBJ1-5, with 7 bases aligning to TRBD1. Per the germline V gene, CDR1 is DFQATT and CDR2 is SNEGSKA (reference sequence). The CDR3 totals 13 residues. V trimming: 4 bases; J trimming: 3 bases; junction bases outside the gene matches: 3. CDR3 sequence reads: CSATTGVNQPQHF. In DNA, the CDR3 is TGCAGTGCTACCACAGGGGTCAATCAGCCCCAGCATTTT.

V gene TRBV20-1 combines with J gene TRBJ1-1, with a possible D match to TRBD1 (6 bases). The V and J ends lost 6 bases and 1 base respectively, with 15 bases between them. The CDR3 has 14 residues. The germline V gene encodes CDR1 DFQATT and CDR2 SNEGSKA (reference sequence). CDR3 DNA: TGCAGTGCCCGGGGCGGGGGGCCGAACACTGAAGCTTTCTTT. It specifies CSARGGGPNTEAFF.

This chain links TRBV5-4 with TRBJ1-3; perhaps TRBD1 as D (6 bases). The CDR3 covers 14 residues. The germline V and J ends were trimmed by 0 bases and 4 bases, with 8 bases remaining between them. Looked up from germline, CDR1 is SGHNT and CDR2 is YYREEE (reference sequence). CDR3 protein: CASSLDRVGNTIYF. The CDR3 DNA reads TGTGCCAGCAGCTTGGACAGGGTCGGAAACACCATATATTTT.

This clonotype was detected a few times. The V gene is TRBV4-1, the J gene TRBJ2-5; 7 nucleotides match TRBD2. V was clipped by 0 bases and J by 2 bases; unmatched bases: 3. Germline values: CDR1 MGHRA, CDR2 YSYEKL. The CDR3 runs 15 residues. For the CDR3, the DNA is TGCGCCAGCAGCCAAGAAGGCGGGGGTCAAGAGACCCAGTACTTC. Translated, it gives CASSQEGGGQETQYF.

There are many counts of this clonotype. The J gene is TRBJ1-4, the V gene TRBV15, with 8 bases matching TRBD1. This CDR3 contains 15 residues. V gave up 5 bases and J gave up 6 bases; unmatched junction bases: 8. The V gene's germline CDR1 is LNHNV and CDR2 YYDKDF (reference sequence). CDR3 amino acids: CATSSQGAPDEKLFF. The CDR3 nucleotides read TGTGCCACCAGCTCCCAGGGGGCCCCAGATGAAAAACTGTTTTTT.

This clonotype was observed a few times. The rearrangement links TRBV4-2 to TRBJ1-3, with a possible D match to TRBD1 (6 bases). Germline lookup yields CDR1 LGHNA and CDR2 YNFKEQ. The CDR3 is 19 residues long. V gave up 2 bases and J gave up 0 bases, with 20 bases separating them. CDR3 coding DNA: TGTGCCAGCAGCCAATCCGCAGGGGCCGCACCCGTCTCTGGAAACACCATATATTTT. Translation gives CASSQSAGAAPVSGNTIYF.

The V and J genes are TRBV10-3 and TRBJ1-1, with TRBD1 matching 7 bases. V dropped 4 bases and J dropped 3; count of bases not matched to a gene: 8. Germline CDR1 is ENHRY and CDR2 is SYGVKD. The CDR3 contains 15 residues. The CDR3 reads CAISAVGRGDTEAFF. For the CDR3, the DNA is TGTGCCATCAGTGCGGTAGGCAGGGGGGACACTGAAGCTTTCTTT.

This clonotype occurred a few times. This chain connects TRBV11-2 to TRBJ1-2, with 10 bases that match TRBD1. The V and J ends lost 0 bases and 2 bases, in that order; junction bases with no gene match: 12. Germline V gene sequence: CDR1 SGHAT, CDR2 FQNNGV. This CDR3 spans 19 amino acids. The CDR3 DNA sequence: TGTGCCAGCAGCTTAGAGACAGGGGGCCCTATCAATATGAACTATGGCTACACCTTC. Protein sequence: CASSLETGGPINMNYGYTF.

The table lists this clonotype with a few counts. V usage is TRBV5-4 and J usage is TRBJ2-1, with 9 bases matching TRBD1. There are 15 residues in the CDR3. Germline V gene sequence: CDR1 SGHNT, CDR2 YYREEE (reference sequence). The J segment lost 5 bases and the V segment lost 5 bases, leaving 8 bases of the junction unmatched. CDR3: CASRYGTGQDNEQFF. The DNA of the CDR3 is TGTGCCAGCAGGTACGGGACAGGGCAAGACAATGAGCAGTTCTTC.

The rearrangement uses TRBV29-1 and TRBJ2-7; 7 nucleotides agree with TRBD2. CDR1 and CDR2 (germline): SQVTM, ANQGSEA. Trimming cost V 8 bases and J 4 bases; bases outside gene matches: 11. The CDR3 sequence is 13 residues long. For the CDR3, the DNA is TGCAGCACTGAAGAGGGAGCGGGATACGAGCAGTACTTC. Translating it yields CSTEEGAGYEQYF.

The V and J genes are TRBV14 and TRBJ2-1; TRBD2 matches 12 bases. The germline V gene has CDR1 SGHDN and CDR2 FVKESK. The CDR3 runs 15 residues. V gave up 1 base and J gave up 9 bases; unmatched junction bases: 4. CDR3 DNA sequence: TGTGCCAGCAGCCAAGGACTAGCGGGAGCCGGTGAGCAGTTCTTC. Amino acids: CASSQGLAGAGEQFF.

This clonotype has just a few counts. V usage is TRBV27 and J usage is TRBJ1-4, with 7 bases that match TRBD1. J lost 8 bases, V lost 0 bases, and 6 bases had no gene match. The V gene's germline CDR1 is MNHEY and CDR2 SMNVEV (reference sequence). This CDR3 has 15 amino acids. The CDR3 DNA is TGTGCCAGCAGTTTATCGTGGGAGGGGGCGGAAAAACTGTTTTTT. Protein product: CASSLSWEGAEKLFF.

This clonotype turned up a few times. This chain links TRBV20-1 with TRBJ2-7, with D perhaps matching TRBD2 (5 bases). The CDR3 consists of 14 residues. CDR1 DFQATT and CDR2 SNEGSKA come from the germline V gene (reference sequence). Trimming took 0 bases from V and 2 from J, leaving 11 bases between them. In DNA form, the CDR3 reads TGCAGTGCTAGAGAGGACGAGGGCCCCTACGAGCAGTACTTC. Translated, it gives CSAREDEGPYEQYF.

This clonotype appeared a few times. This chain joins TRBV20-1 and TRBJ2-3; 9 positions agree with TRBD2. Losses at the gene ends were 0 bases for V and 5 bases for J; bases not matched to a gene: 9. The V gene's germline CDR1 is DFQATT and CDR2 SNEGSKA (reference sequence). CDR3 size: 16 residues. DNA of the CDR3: TGCAGTGCTAGAGATCCGCGGGGGGGCCCTGGAGATACGCAGTATTTT. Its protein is CSARDPRGGPGDTQYF.

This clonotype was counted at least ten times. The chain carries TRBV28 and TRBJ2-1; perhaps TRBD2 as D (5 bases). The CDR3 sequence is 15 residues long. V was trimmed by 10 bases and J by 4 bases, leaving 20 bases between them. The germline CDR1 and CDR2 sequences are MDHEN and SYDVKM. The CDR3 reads CATSGLAESYNEQFF. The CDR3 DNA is TGTGCCACCTCTGGGCTAGCAGAATCTTACAATGAGCAGTTCTTC.

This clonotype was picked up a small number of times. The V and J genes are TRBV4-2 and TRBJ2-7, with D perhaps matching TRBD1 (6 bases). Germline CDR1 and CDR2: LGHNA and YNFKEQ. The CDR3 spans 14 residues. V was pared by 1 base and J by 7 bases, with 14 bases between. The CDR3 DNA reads TGTGCCAGCAGCCAAGTCGAACAGGGTAGGGAGCAGTACTTC. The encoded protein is CASSQVEQGREQYF.

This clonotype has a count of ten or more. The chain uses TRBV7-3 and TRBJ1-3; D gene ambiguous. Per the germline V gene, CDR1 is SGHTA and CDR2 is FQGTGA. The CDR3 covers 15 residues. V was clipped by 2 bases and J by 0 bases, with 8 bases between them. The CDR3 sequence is CASSLRGDSGNTIYF. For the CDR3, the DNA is TGTGCCAGCAGCTTACGAGGCGACTCTGGAAACACCATATATTTT.

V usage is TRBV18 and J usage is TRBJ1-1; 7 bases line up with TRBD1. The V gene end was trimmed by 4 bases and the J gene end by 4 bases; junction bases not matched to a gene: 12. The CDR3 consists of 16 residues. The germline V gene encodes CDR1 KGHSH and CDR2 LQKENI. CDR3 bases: TGTGCCAGCTCACTCAAAGCCCCAGGGGGGCCCACTGAAGCTTTCTTT. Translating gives CASSLKAPGGPTEAFF.

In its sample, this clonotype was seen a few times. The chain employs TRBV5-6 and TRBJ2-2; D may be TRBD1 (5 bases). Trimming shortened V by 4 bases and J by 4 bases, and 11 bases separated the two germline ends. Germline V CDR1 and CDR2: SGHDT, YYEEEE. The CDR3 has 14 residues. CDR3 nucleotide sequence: TGTGCCAGCAGCCTACTCAGGGTCACCGGGGAGCTGTTTTTT. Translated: CASSLLRVTGELFF.

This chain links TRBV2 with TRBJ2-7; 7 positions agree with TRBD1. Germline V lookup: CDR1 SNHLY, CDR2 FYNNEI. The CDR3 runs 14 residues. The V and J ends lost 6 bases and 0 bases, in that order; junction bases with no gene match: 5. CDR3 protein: CASRETGISYEQYF. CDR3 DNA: TGTGCCAGCAGGGAGACAGGGATCTCCTACGAGCAGTACTTC. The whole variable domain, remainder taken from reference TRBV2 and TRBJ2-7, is EPEVTQTPSHQVTQMGQEVILRCVPISNHLYFYWYRQILGQKVEFLVSFYNNEISEKSEIFDDQFSVERPDGSNFTLKIRSTKLEDSAMYFCASRETGISYEQYFGPGTRLTVT.

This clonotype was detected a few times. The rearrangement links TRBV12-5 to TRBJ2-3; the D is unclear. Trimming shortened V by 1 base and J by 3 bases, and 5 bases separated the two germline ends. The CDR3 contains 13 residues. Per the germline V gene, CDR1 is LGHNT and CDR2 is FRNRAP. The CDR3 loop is CASGLAGTDTQYF. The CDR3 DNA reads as TGTGCTAGTGGTTTGGCCGGGACAGATACGCAGTATTTT.

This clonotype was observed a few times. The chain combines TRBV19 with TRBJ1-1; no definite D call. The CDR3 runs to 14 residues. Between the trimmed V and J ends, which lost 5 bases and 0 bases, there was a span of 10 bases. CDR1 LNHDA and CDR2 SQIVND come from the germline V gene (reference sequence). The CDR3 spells CASSSFELNTEAFF. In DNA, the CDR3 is TGTGCCAGTAGTTCCTTCGAACTGAACACTGAAGCTTTCTTT.

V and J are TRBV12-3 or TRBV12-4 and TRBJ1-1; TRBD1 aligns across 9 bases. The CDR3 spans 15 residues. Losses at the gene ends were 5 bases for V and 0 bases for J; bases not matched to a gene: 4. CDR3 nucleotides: TGTGCCAGCAGTCCGGGGACAGGGTTGAACACTGAAGCTTTCTTT. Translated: CASSPGTGLNTEAFF.

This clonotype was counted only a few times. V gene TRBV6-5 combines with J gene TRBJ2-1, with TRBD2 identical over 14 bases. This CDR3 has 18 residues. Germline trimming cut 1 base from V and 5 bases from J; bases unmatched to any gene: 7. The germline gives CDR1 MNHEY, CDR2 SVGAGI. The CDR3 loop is CASSYLGLAGVLNNEQFF. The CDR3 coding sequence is TGTGCCAGCAGTTACTTGGGACTAGCGGGGGTCCTGAACAATGAGCAGTTCTTC.